This entry lists 3 T cell receptor beta chains sequenced from one sample in a study of OX40 agonist ivuxolimab in advanced cancers. Profiling relied on immunoSEQ multiplex PCR, and the TCRdb table lists in-frame clones only, not all of them. This table holds around 60,000 clones, roughly nine tenths found once. Sequencing was performed on CD4+ or CD8+ T cells sorted from blood, taken in a trial of the OX40 agonist ivuxolimab. The receptors derive from an adult with an advanced solid tumor such as melanoma, head and neck, liver or kidney cancer.

This clone was observed a single time. The chain has TRBV7-8 and TRBJ2-3, with a weak D call TRBD2 (6 bases). Trimming removed 5 bases from V and 4 bases from J, with 10 bases in between. The CDR3 length is 13 residues. Germline assignment: CDR1 SGHVS and CDR2 FQNEAQ. The CDR3 region has the DNA TGTGCCAGCAGCCAAAGGAGGGCAGATACGCAGTATTTT. Translating it yields CASSQRRADTQYF.

The gene calls are TRBV9 and TRBJ2-3; D is undetermined. Per germline, CDR1 SGDLS and CDR2 YYNGEE. This CDR3 comprises 15 residues. Trimming removed 0 bases at V and 2 bases at J, with 10 bases between. CDR3 DNA: TGTGCCAGCAGCGTAGGGCGCCTACCCACAGATACGCAGTATTTT. It specifies CASSVGRLPTDTQYF.

The chain combines TRBV10-2 with TRBJ2-7; D ambiguous. The CDR3 loop spans 11 amino acids. Trimming shortened V by 2 bases and J by 3 bases, and 2 bases separated the two germline ends. Germline-derived CDR1 and CDR2 are WSHSY and SAAADI. The CDR3 spells CASSEGYEQYF. In DNA form, the CDR3 reads TGCGCCAGCAGTGAGGGCTACGAGCAGTACTTC.